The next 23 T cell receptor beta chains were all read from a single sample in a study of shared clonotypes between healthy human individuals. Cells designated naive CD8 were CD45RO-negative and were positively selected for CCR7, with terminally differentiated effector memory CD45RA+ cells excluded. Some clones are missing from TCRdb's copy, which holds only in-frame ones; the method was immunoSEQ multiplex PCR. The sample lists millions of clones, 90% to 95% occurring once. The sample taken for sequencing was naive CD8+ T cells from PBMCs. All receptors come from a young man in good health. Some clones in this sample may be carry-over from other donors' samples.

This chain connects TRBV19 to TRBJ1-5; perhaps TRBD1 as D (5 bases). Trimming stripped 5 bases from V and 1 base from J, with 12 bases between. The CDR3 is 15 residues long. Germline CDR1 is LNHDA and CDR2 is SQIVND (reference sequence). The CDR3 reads CASSAGTPSNQPQHF. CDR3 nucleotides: TGTGCCAGTAGTGCCGGGACCCCCAGCAATCAGCCCCAGCATTTT.

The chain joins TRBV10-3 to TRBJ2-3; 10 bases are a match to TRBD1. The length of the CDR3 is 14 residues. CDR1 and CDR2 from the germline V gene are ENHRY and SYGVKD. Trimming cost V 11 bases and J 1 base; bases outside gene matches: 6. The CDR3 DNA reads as TGTGCCTCGACAGGGGGCCCGGGCACAGATACGCAGTATTTT. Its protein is CASTGGPGTDTQYF.

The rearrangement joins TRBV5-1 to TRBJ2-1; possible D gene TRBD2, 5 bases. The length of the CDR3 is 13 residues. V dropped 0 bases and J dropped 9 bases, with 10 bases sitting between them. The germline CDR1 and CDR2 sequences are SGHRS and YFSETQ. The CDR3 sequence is CASSLVLGSEQFF. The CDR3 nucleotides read TGCGCCAGCAGCTTGGTTCTTGGGAGTGAGCAGTTCTTC.

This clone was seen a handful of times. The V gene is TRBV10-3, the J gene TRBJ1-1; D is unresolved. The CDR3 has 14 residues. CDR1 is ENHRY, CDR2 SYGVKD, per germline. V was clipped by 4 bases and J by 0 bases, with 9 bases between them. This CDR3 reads CAISGRGLNTEAFF. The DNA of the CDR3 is TGTGCCATCAGTGGTCGGGGATTGAACACTGAAGCTTTCTTT.

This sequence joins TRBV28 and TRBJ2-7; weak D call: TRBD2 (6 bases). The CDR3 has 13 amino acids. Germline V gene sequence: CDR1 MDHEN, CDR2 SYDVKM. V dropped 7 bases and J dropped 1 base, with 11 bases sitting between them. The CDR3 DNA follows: TGTGCCAGCAATGGGAGGAAATCCTACGAGCAGTACTTC. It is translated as CASNGRKSYEQYF.

CDR3 nucleotides: TGTGCCAGCAGCGGCGGGGACAGGAGGGAAGGTAGGCAGTTCTTC. Protein product: CASSGGDRREGRQFF. The chain couples TRBV9 to TRBJ2-1, with 8 bases aligning to TRBD1. This CDR3 is built from 15 residues. V was pared by 3 bases and J by 12 bases, with 14 bases of the junction left unmatched. In germline, CDR1 is SGDLS, CDR2 YYNGEE.

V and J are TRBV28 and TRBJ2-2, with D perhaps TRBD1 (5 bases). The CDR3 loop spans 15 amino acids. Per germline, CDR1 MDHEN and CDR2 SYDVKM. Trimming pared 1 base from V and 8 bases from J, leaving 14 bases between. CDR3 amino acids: CASSLFLGPAGELFF. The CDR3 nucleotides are TGTGCCAGCAGTTTATTCCTGGGGCCGGCGGGGGAGCTGTTTTTT.

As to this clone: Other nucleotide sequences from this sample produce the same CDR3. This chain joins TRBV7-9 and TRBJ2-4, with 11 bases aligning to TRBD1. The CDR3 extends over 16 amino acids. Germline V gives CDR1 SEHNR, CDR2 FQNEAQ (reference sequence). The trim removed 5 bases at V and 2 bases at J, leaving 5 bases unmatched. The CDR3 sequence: CASSPGQGATKNIQYF. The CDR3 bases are TGTGCCAGCAGCCCCGGACAGGGGGCTACCAAAAACATTCAGTACTTC.

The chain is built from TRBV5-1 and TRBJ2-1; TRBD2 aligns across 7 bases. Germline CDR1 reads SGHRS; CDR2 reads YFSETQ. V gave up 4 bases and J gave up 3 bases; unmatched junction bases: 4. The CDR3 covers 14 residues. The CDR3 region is CASSPRGDYNEQFF. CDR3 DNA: TGCGCCAGCAGCCCACGGGGGGACTACAATGAGCAGTTCTTC.

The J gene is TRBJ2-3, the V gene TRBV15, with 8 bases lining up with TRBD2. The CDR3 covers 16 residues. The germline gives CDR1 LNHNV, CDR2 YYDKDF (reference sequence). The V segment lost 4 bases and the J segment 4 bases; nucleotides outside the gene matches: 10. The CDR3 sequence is CATSTAPGGLPDTQYF. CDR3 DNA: TGTGCCACCAGCACCGCCCCGGGGGGGTTACCAGATACGCAGTATTTT.

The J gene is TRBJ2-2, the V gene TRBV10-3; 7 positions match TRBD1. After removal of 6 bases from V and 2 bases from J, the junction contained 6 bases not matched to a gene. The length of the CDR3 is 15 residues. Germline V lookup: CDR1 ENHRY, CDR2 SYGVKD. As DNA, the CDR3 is TGTGCCATCAGCCCGGGGACAGCCAACACCGGGGAGCTGTTTTTT. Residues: CAISPGTANTGELFF.

CDR3 in amino acids: CARTIHHRFPNTEAFF. The CDR3 DNA is TGTGCCAGAACCATCCATCACCGGTTCCCCAACACTGAAGCTTTCTTT. This sequence joins TRBV5-3 and TRBJ1-1; D call uncertain. TRBV5-3 is sorted into the ORF group, with uncertain function. The CDR3 runs to 16 residues. V dropped 6 bases and J dropped 2 bases, with 20 bases sitting between them.

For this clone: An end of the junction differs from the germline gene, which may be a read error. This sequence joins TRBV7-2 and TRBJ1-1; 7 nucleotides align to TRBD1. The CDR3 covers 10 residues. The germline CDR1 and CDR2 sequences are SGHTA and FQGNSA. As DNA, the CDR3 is TGTGCCAGCAGCCTGGGGACAGTCAACTTT. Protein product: CASSLGTVNF.

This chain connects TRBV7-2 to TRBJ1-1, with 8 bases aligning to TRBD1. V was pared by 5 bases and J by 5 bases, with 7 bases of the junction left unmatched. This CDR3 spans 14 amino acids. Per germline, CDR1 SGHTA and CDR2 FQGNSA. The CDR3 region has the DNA TGTGCCAGCAGCCAGGACAGGGTTGGGACTGAAGCTTTCTTT. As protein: CASSQDRVGTEAFF.

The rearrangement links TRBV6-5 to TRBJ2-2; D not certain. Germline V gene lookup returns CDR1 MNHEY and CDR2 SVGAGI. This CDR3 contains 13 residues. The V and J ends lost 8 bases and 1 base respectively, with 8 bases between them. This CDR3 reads CASGLRNTGELFF. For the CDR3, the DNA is TGTGCCAGCGGCCTCAGGAACACCGGGGAGCTGTTTTTT.

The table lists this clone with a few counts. Here the CDR3 DNA reads TGTGCCAGCAGCGTTTCGGGACAGGGCAACACTGAAGCTTTCTTT. Amino acid sequence: CASSVSGQGNTEAFF. The rearrangement links TRBV9 to TRBJ1-1, with TRBD1 identical over 9 bases. The CDR3 loop spans 15 amino acids. J gave up 2 bases and V 2 bases, and 4 bases lay outside the gene matches. Germline V lookup: CDR1 SGDLS, CDR2 YYNGEE.

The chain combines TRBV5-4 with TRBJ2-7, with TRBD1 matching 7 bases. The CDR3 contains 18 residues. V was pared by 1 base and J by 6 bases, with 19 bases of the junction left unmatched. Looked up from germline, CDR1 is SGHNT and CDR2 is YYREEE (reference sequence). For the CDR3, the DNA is TGTGCCAGCAGCTTGATAGGGGAGACAGGGTTCGGCTTTAGCGAGCAGTACTTC. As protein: CASSLIGETGFGFSEQYF.

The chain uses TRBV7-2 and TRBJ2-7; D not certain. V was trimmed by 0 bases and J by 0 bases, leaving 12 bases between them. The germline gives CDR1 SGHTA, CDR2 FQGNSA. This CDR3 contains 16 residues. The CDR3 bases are TGTGCCAGCAGCTTAGCCGATGGGTACCGCTCCTACGAGCAGTACTTC. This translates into CASSLADGYRSYEQYF. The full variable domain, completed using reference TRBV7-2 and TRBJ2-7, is GAGVSQSPSNKVTEKGKDVELRCDPISGHTALYWYRQSLGQGLEFLIYFQGNSAPDKSGLPSDRFSAERTGGSVSTLTIQRTQQEDSAVYLCASSLADGYRSYEQYFGPGTRLTVT.

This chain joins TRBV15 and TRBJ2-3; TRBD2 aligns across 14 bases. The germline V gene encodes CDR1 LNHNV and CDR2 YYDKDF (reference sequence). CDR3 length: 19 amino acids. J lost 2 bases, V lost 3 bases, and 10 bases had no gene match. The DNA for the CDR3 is TGTGCCACCAGCAGGGTCCCGGGACTAGCGGGGGACCTCACAGATACGCAGTATTTT. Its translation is CATSRVPGLAGDLTDTQYF.

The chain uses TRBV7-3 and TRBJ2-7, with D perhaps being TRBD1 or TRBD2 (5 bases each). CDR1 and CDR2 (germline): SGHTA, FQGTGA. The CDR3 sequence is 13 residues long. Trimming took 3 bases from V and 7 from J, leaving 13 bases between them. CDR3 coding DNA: TGTGCCAGCAGCTTGGCAGGGAGTTCAGAGCAGTACTTC. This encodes CASSLAGSSEQYF.

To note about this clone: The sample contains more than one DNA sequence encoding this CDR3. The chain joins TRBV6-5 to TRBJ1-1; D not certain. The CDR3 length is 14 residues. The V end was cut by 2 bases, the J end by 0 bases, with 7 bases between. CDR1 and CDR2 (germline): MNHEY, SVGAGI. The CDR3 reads CASSYGGVNTEAFF. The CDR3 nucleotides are TGTGCCAGCAGTTACGGTGGGGTGAACACTGAAGCTTTCTTT.

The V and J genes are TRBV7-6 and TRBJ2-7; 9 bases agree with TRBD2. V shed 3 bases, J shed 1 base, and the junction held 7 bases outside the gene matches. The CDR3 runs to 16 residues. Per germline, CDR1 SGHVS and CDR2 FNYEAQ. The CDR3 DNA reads TGTGCCAGCAGCTTCGTGGCTAGCGGGAAATCCTACGAGCAGTACTTC. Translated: CASSFVASGKSYEQYF.

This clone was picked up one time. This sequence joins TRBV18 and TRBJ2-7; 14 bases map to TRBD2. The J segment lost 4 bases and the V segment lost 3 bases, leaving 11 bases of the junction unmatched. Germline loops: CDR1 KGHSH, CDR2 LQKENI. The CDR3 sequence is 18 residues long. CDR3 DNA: TGTGCCAGCTCACCGCCCCCGGGACTAGCGGGAGAGGGGTACGAGCAGTACTTC. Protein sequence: CASSPPPGLAGEGYEQYF.